A single sample is the source of the 4 T cell receptor beta chains below, sequenced in a study of sequential checkpoint blockade in melanoma. Produced via immunoSEQ multiplex PCR; TCRdb's table is partial and in-frame only. The sample has more than 9,000 clones, roughly 77% seen once; the top ten hold 17%. Treatment given: randomized to nivolumab then ipilimumab (arm A) or the reverse (arm B). The sample here was CD8+ T cells sorted from blood (inferred from file names), taken from a patient given nivolumab and ipilimumab in sequence. The receptor set was obtained from a human donor with melanoma.

The sample holds a few counts of this clone. The CDR3 region is CASSTPGSSYNEQFF. The DNA of the CDR3 is TGTGCCAGCAGCACCCCGGGTAGCTCCTACAATGAGCAGTTCTTC. The J gene is TRBJ2-1, the V gene TRBV7-9, with D unresolved. The CDR3 loop spans 15 amino acids. V was cut by 5 bases and J by 0 bases, with 11 bases left in between. Germline V gene sequence: CDR1 SEHNR, CDR2 FQNEAQ (reference sequence).

The chain couples TRBV7-9 to TRBJ1-3; TRBD1 aligns across 7 bases. Germline values: CDR1 SEHNR, CDR2 FQNEAQ (reference sequence). V was clipped by 6 bases and J by 0 bases; unmatched bases: 8. The CDR3 is 16 residues long. CDR3 coding DNA: TGTGCCAGCAGAGTACAGGGGATAAGCTCTGGAAACACCATATATTTT. It codes for CASRVQGISSGNTIYF.

The chain has TRBV10-1 and TRBJ1-2; perhaps TRBD1 as D (5 bases). Germline assignment: CDR1 WNHNN and CDR2 SYGVQD (reference sequence). Trimming left V 8 bases short and J 0 bases short, with 25 bases between. This CDR3 region has 18 residues. CDR3 in DNA: TGCGCCAGCGTAAAGTATGGGACTGACGGCCAGCCTAACTATGGCTACACCTTC. Amino acid sequence: CASVKYGTDGQPNYGYTF.

The chain recombines TRBV14 with TRBJ1-2; 9 bases are a match to TRBD1. V trimming: 1 base; J trimming: 7 bases; junction bases outside the gene matches: 10. Per germline, CDR1 SGHDN and CDR2 FVKESK. The CDR3 runs to 16 residues. The CDR3 region is CASSQVVPDRGSGYTF. The CDR3 coding sequence is TGTGCCAGCAGCCAAGTCGTACCGGACAGGGGAAGTGGCTACACCTTC.